The rows below give T cell receptor beta chains drawn from one sample of a study of CD8 T cells in Susac syndrome. A single record per CDR3 protein comes from TCRdb applying MiXCR to the immunoSEQ multiplex PCR reads. The profile shows around 150,000 distinct CDR3 sequences, 94% of them singletons. Sequencing used CD8+ T cells from PBMCs. Receptors were obtained from a human donor in good health. CDR3s leave out the opening cysteine and the closing phenylalanine or tryptophan.

>TRBJ2-3|TRBV12-3/TRBV12-4
ASTWASDTQY
>TRBJ1-2|TRBV9
ASSPRLGTNYGYT
>TRBJ2-1|TRBV30
AFSGTSGVGDPYNEQF
>TRBJ2-1|TRBV9
ASSPLPGLAFYNEQF
>TRBJ2-1|TRBV30
AWSVWGNEQF
>TRBJ1-1|TRBV29-1
SVEGPGEAF
>TRBJ1-2|TRBV4-1
ASSQVAGNYGYT
>TRBJ2-5|TRBV27
ASSLLGTQY
>TRBJ1-2|TRBV20-1
SAKYSYGYT
>TRBJ1-2|TRBV12-3/TRBV12-4
ASSSRVYGYT
>TRBJ2-2|TRBV7-9
ASSLPVGLATGELF
>TRBJ2-5|TRBV7-8
ASSLPTETQY
>TRBJ2-7|TRBV20-1
SAPPRERSFYEQY
>TRBJ1-2|TRBV18
ASSPPVGSFDGYT
>TRBJ2-7|TRBV9
ASNLQGTGLDEQY
>TRBJ1-1|TRBV7-9
ASSLYTEAF
>TRBJ2-2|TRBV9
ASSVPLGELF
>TRBJ2-7|TRBV7-9
ASTGGGLEQY
>TRBJ2-3|TRBV23-1
ATARTGHLRDTQY
>TRBJ2-3|TRBV28
ASRLGLAGFTDTQY
>TRBJ2-7|TRBV7-3
ASSASGSFYEQY
>TRBJ2-5|TRBV7-3
ASSPSLGAETQY
>TRBJ2-1|TRBV20-1
SARDGDEQF
>TRBJ2-7|TRBV7-9
ASSLEPAGEQY
>TRBJ2-7|TRBV12-3/TRBV12-4
ASSPMGLAGEQY
>TRBJ2-1|TRBV29-1
SVMLYEQF
>TRBJ1-5|TRBV19
ASSVGQGLNQPQH
>TRBJ2-1|TRBV27
ASSSASGSVTSSYNEQF
>TRBJ2-1|TRBV6-5
ASSPTGTTDEQF
>TRBJ1-1|TRBV19
ASISLVGKLDTEAF
>TRBJ1-2|TRBV12-3/TRBV12-4
ASSLPGFYGYT
>TRBJ2-1|TRBV2
ASSGLQGSGGHNEQF
>TRBJ1-1|TRBV28
ASTIDRTNTEAF
>TRBJ2-1|TRBV20-1
SALQVLPSRVAGGEQF
>TRBJ2-2|TRBV7-9
ASSLALREGTGELF
>TRBJ1-1|TRBV25-1
ASSDGWTEAF
>TRBJ2-7|TRBV9
ASSVAGRTYEQY
>TRBJ2-5|TRBV27
ASSLYGLALGTQY
>TRBJ1-5|TRBV30
AWSVDTRQPQH
>TRBJ2-4|TRBV20-1
SARTGTGIAKNIQY
>TRBJ2-1|TRBV4-3
ASSQEGGLAGDRVFNEQF
>TRBJ2-7|TRBV5-6
ASSLGTSVFEQY
>TRBJ2-5|TRBV20-1
SARDLSESQETQY
>TRBJ2-7|TRBV3-1
ASSPLAVSYEQY
>TRBJ1-2|TRBV15
ATSRARDGYT
>TRBJ2-2|TRBV27
ASSFLTDPTGELF
>TRBJ2-7|TRBV7-9
ASSLDVLSYEQY
>TRBJ2-2|TRBV24-1
ATSVDTGELF
>TRBJ2-1|TRBV12-3/TRBV12-4
ASSFGTSLNEQF
>TRBJ2-1|TRBV7-9
ASRPGSSSYNEQF
>TRBJ1-1|TRBV4-3
ASSQDLDSSLNTEAF